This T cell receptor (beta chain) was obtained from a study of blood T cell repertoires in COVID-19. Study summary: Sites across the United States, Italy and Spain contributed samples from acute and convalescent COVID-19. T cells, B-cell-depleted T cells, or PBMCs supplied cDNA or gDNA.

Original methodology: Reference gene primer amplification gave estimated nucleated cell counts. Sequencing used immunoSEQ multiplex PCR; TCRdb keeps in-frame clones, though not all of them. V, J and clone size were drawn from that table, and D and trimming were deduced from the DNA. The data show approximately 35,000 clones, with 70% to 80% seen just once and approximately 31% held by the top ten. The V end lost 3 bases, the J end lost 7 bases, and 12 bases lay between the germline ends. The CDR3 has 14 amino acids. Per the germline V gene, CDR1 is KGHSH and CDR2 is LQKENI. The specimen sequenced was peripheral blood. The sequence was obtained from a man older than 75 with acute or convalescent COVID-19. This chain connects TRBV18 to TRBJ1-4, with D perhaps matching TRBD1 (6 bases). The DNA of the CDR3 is TGTGCCAGCTCACCGGACAGAGGTTTTGAAAAACTGTTTTTT. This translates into CASSPDRGFEKLFF.